A single sample gave rise to the 3 T cell receptor beta chains below, sequenced in a study of blood T cell repertoires in COVID-19. Some clones are missing from TCRdb's copy, which holds only in-frame ones; the method was immunoSEQ multiplex PCR. Found here are some 69,000 clones, roughly 88% of them singletons; the top ten hold more than 2%. The sequenced sample consisted of peripheral blood. All receptors derive from an older man with active or convalescent COVID-19.

J is TRBJ1-5 and V is TRBV24-1, with TRBD1 identical over 7 bases. Germline assignment: CDR1 KGHDR and CDR2 SFDVKD. CDR3 length: 16 residues. V lost 3 bases to trimming and J lost 3 bases; unmatched junction nucleotides: 7. This CDR3 is CATSDSRGGSNQPQHF. For the CDR3, the DNA is TGTGCCACCAGTGATAGCAGAGGGGGCTCCAATCAGCCCCAGCATTTT.

The chain recombines TRBV7-9 with TRBJ2-5, with 8 bases matching TRBD1. The V gene end was trimmed by 5 bases and the J gene end by 5 bases; junction bases not matched to a gene: 10. The CDR3 is made up of 15 amino acids. Germline V gene sequence: CDR1 SEHNR, CDR2 FQNEAQ (reference sequence). CDR3 protein: CASSTGQGLGETQYF. CDR3 nucleotide sequence: TGTGCCAGCAGCACTGGACAGGGCCTGGGGGAGACCCAGTACTTC.

V gene TRBV29-1 combines with J gene TRBJ2-3; 7 bases agree with TRBD2. Germline V CDR1 and CDR2: SQVTM, ANQGSEA. Trimming at V came to 6 bases and at J to 2 bases, leaving 8 bases not matched to a gene. This CDR3 comprises 14 residues. The CDR3 DNA sequence: TGCAGCGTACTTAGCGGGCCGACCACAGATACGCAGTATTTT. Its translation is CSVLSGPTTDTQYF.